The 25 T cell receptor beta chains presented below share a single source sample, sequenced in a study of T cells in localized non-small cell lung cancer. The data were produced by immunoSEQ multiplex PCR, yet TCRdb's version contains in-frame clones alone and is incomplete. The sample includes 25,000 to 35,000 clones, about 89% of them seen just once. This material consisted of peripheral blood, taken before any cancer treatment. The receptors were sampled from a female donor at least 60 years old with stage I lung adenocarcinoma.

The chain couples TRBV7-3 to TRBJ2-2; 9 nucleotides agree with TRBD1. This CDR3 is 15 amino acids long. Germline CDR1 and CDR2: SGHTA and FQGTGA. With 3 bases clipped from V and 6 bases from J, the junction kept 5 bases outside the gene matches. The CDR3 DNA follows: TGTGCCAGCAGCTTTCAGGGGACAGGGCCCGGGGAGCTGTTTTTT. Protein product: CASSFQGTGPGELFF.

This clone was recorded once. V and J are TRBV7-6 and TRBJ2-5; D perhaps matches TRBD1 (6 bases). The ends were cut back, 5 bases at V and 10 bases at J, with 14 bases in the middle. The CDR3 is 12 amino acids. CDR1 is SGHVS and CDR2 is FNYEAQ in the germline V gene. CDR3 residues: CASSPPEGGQYF. The CDR3 nucleotides read TGTGCCAGCAGCCCTCCAGAAGGGGGCCAGTACTTC. The entire variable domain, with the rest obtained from reference TRBV7-6 and TRBJ2-5, is as follows: GAGVSQSPRYKVTKRGQDVALRCDPISGHVSLYWYRQALGQGPEFLTYFNYEAQQDKSGLPNDRFSAERPEGSISTLTIQRTEQRDSAMYRCASSPPEGGQYFGPGTRLLVL.

This clone was counted a few times. The chain recombines TRBV10-3 with TRBJ2-7; D ambiguous. The V gene's germline CDR1 is ENHRY and CDR2 SYGVKD. The CDR3 runs 11 residues. Trimming pared 2 bases from V and 4 bases from J, leaving 3 bases between. DNA of the CDR3: TGTGCCATCAGTGAGAAGTACGAGCAGTACTTC. This gives the protein CAISEKYEQYF.

The V gene is TRBV28, the J gene TRBJ1-2; D is unclear. The CDR3 has 14 amino acids. V dropped 3 bases and J dropped 8 bases, with 16 bases sitting between them. Germline loops: CDR1 MDHEN, CDR2 SYDVKM. CDR3 sequence reads: CASSFPGGFYGYTF. The CDR3 region has the DNA TGTGCCAGCAGTTTTCCAGGAGGGTTCTACGGCTACACCTTC.

This clone was seen a handful of times. The chain couples TRBV2 to TRBJ1-2; weak D call: TRBD1 (5 bases). Looked up from germline, CDR1 is SNHLY and CDR2 is FYNNEI. The CDR3 covers 14 residues. V gave up 1 base and J gave up 6 bases, with 12 bases separating them. CDR3 sequence (DNA): TGTGCCAGCAGTGAAGTGGAAGGGGCCAATGGCTACACCTTC. It yields the protein CASSEVEGANGYTF.

This clone came up once. The chain combines TRBV27 with TRBJ2-7; D is perhaps TRBD2 (6 bases). The CDR3 extends over 12 amino acids. Germline assignment: CDR1 MNHEY and CDR2 SMNVEV (reference sequence). The V end was cut by 8 bases, the J end by 1 base, with 9 bases between. The CDR3 protein is CASSAGSYEQYF. The CDR3 DNA reads TGTGCCAGCTCGGCGGGGTCCTACGAGCAGTACTTC.

The chain employs TRBV2 and TRBJ1-1; unclear D gene. The length of the CDR3 is 11 residues. The germline CDR1 and CDR2 sequences are SNHLY and FYNNEI. V lost 4 bases, J lost 9 bases, and 9 bases lay in between. As DNA, the CDR3 is TGTGCCAGCAGTGTCTACAGAAAAGCTTTCTTT. This encodes CASSVYRKAFF.

This chain uses TRBV14 with TRBJ1-2; maybe TRBD1 (6 bases). The CDR3 has 13 residues. The ends were cut back, 5 bases at V and 3 bases at J, with 10 bases in the middle. CDR1 is SGHDN, CDR2 FVKESK, per germline. The CDR3 DNA sequence: TGTGCCAGCAGCGAACAGGGCGACTATGGCTACACCTTC. Its protein is CASSEQGDYGYTF.

The chain links TRBV18 to TRBJ2-2; D might be TRBD1 (6 bases). Trimming shortened V by 3 bases and J by 1 base, and 12 bases separated the two germline ends. This CDR3 spans 16 amino acids. Looked up from germline, CDR1 is KGHSH and CDR2 is LQKENI. The CDR3 loop is CASSPQGPLNTGELFF. In DNA, the CDR3 is TGTGCCAGCTCACCTCAGGGGCCCCTGAACACCGGGGAGCTGTTTTTT.

The CDR3 coding sequence is TGTGCCAGCAGCCCTCGAAGGGACCTCCCCTTACATGGCTACACCTTC. Amino acid sequence: CASSPRRDLPLHGYTF. The V gene is TRBV9, the J gene TRBJ1-2, with D perhaps TRBD1 (5 bases). Germline values: CDR1 SGDLS, CDR2 YYNGEE. The CDR3 has 16 amino acids. V lost 4 bases to trimming and J lost 6 bases, with 22 bases between them.

V is TRBV19 and J is TRBJ2-1, with D perhaps TRBD2 (6 bases). Germline values: CDR1 LNHDA, CDR2 SQIVND (reference sequence). Trimming cost V 3 bases and J 0 bases, with 12 bases left between them. CDR3 length equals 16 residues. The CDR3 loop is CASSIPAGVSYNEQFF. CDR3 DNA: TGTGCCAGTAGTATCCCAGCGGGCGTCTCCTACAATGAGCAGTTCTTC.

This clone occurred a few times. This CDR3 reads CASSVAFRSSYNEQFF. CDR3 DNA: TGTGCCAGCAGCGTAGCTTTCAGGAGCTCCTACAATGAGCAGTTCTTC. This sequence joins TRBV9 and TRBJ2-1; no clear D gene. Germline assignment: CDR1 SGDLS and CDR2 YYNGEE. CDR3 length: 16 residues. V was pared by 0 bases and J by 0 bases, with 10 bases between.

This clone came up once. The genes are TRBV7-3 and TRBJ2-1; D perhaps matches TRBD2 (5 bases). Germline V gene data show CDR1 as SGHTA and CDR2 as FQGTGA. The CDR3 extends over 13 amino acids. V lost 5 bases and J lost 2, with 7 bases in between. Here the CDR3 DNA reads TGTGCCAGCAGCACCGGGACCTACAATGAGCAGTTCTTC. As protein: CASSTGTYNEQFF.

The V call is TRBV18, the J call TRBJ1-5; D not certain. Germline-derived CDR1 and CDR2 are KGHSH and LQKENI. The CDR3 has 17 residues. V gave up 2 bases and J gave up 4 bases, with 18 bases separating them. CDR3 protein: CASSPSGMSVLNQPQHF. The CDR3 nucleotides read TGTGCCAGCTCACCATCTGGTATGTCAGTTCTTAATCAGCCCCAGCATTTT.

The chain carries TRBV5-4 and TRBJ1-2; 7 bases map to TRBD1. With V trimmed by 0 bases and J by 6 bases, 5 bases remained unmatched. In germline, CDR1 is SGHNT, CDR2 YYREEE (reference sequence). CDR3 size: 14 residues. CDR3 nucleotides: TGTGCCAGCAGCTTGGTGTCAGGGGGACATGGCTACACCTTC. This sequence encodes CASSLVSGGHGYTF.

The genes are TRBV10-3 and TRBJ1-5; no clear D. V dropped 0 bases and J dropped 7 bases, with 7 bases sitting between them. The CDR3 is made up of 13 amino acids. From germline, CDR1 is ENHRY and CDR2 SYGVKD. CDR3 coding DNA: TGTGCCATCAGTGAGTCGAAGGGACAGCCCCAGCATTTT. Translated, it gives CAISESKGQPQHF.

This sequence joins TRBV7-6 and TRBJ2-1, with D unclear. The V end lost 5 bases, the J end lost 5 bases, and 13 bases lay between the germline ends. The CDR3 contains 14 residues. The germline V gene encodes CDR1 SGHVS and CDR2 FNYEAQ. CDR3 protein: CASSPQARNNEQFF. Here the CDR3 DNA reads TGTGCCAGCAGCCCCCAAGCCAGGAACAATGAGCAGTTCTTC.

The V gene is TRBV7-2, the J gene TRBJ2-5; 10 bases line up with TRBD2. Germline-derived CDR1 and CDR2 are SGHTA and FQGNSA. V shed 3 bases, J shed 5 bases, and the junction held 6 bases outside the gene matches. The CDR3 consists of 15 residues. The CDR3 sequence: CASSLTSGSWETQYF. The CDR3 nucleotides read TGTGCCAGCAGCTTGACTAGCGGGTCCTGGGAGACCCAGTACTTC.

This clone was seen more than once but under ten times. The chain carries TRBV9 and TRBJ1-1, with D possibly TRBD1 on 5 matching bases. From germline, CDR1 is SGDLS and CDR2 YYNGEE. Trimming shortened V by 0 bases and J by 6 bases, and 18 bases separated the two germline ends. This CDR3 region has 16 residues. CDR3 in amino acids: CASSVGPQGGGAEAFF. The DNA for the CDR3 is TGTGCCAGCAGCGTAGGACCCCAGGGTGGGGGTGCTGAAGCTTTCTTT.

The V gene is TRBV4-3, the J gene TRBJ1-5; 7 positions match TRBD1. The CDR3 covers 18 residues. Per germline, CDR1 LGHNA and CDR2 YSLEER. Unmatched junction bases numbered 12, after V lost 3 bases and J lost 1 base. CDR3 nucleotide sequence: TGCGCCAGCAGCCAGGAGAGTTACCGGGACAGAAGCAATCAGCCCCAGCATTTT. The encoded protein is CASSQESYRDRSNQPQHF.

The chain joins TRBV28 to TRBJ2-5; TRBD1 matches 7 bases. This CDR3 contains 13 residues. Germline-derived CDR1 and CDR2 are MDHEN and SYDVKM. The junction had 3 bases not matched to a gene; V was cut back by 4 bases and J by 4 bases. The CDR3 loop reads CASSSRDRETQYF. For the CDR3, the DNA is TGTGCCAGCAGTTCCCGGGACAGAGAGACCCAGTACTTC.

J is TRBJ2-7 and V is TRBV2; TRBD1 might be the D (6 bases). The germline V and J ends were trimmed by 6 bases and 0 bases, with 15 bases remaining between them. From germline, CDR1 is SNHLY and CDR2 FYNNEI. This CDR3 region has 15 residues. CDR3 loop: CASSLRGGRSYEQYF. For the CDR3, the DNA is TGTGCCAGCAGCCTCAGGGGCGGGCGCTCCTACGAGCAGTACTTC.

The gene calls are TRBV27 and TRBJ1-2, with 7 bases lining up with TRBD1. The CDR3 sequence is 15 residues long. The V and J ends lost 6 bases and 4 bases, in that order; junction bases with no gene match: 11. CDR1 is MNHEY and CDR2 is SMNVEV in the germline V gene (reference sequence). This CDR3 is CASSPAAGGPYGYTF. In DNA, the CDR3 is TGTGCCAGCAGCCCCGCCGCAGGGGGTCCCTATGGCTACACCTTC.

This chain joins TRBV5-1 and TRBJ1-2, with a possible D match to TRBD1 (5 bases). V was clipped by 0 bases and J by 5 bases, with 11 bases between them. The CDR3 length is 14 residues. Looked up from germline, CDR1 is SGHRS and CDR2 is YFSETQ. CDR3 protein: CASSLGDSAYGYTF. CDR3 DNA: TGCGCCAGCAGCTTGGGCGACAGTGCGTATGGCTACACCTTC.

The chain recombines TRBV7-9 with TRBJ2-7; TRBD2 is a possible D gene (6 bases). This CDR3 contains 14 residues. Germline CDR1 reads SEHNR; CDR2 reads FQNEAQ (reference sequence). V lost 5 bases to trimming and J lost 3 bases, with 14 bases between them. The CDR3 is CASSAVGEVYEQYF. The DNA for the CDR3 is TGTGCCAGCAGCGCAGTGGGGGAGGTCTACGAGCAGTACTTC.